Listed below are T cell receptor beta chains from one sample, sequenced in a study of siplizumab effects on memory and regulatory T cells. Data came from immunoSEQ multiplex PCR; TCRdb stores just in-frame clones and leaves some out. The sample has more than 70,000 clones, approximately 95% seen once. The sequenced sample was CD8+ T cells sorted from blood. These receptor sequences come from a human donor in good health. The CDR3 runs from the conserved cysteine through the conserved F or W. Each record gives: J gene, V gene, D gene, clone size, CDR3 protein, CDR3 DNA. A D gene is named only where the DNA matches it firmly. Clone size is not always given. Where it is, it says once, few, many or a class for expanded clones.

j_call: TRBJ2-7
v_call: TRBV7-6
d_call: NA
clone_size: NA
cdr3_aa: CASSQDSYEQYF
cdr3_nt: TGTGCCAGCAGCCAAGACAGCTACGAGCAGTACTTC

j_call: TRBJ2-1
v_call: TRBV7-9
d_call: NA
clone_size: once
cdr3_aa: CASSLEDSVEFF
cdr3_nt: TGTGCCAGCAGCTTAGAGGACTCCGTTGAGTTCTTC

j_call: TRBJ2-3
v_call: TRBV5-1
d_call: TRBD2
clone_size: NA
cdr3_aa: CASSRGLAGNTDTQYF
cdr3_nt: TGCGCCAGCAGCAGGGGACTAGCGGGCAACACAGATACGCAGTATTTT

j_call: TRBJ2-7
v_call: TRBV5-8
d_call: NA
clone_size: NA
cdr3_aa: CASSWTGDYEQYF
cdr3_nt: TGTGCCAGCAGCTGGACGGGAGACTACGAGCAGTACTTC

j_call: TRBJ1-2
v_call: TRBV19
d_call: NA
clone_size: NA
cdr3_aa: CASSIGGLRGGYTF
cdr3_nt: TGTGCCAGTAGTATAGGAGGCCTGCGAGGTGGCTACACCTTC

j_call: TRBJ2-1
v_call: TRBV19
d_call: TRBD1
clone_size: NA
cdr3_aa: CASSILTGGGINEQFF
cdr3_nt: TGTGCCAGTAGTATCCTGACAGGGGGGGGGATAAATGAGCAGTTCTTC

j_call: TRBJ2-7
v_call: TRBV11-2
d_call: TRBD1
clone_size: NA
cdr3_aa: CASRQDRDRIYEQYF
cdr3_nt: TGTGCCAGCAGACAAGACCGGGACAGAATCTACGAGCAGTACTTC

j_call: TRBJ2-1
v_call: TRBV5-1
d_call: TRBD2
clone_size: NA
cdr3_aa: CASSLGLALSYNEQFF
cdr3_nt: TGCGCCAGCAGCCTCGGACTAGCGCTTTCCTACAATGAGCAGTTCTTC

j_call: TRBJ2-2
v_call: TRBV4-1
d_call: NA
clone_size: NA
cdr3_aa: CASSHPRGTGELFF
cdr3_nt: TGCGCCAGCAGCCACCCCCGCGGCACCGGGGAGCTGTTTTTT

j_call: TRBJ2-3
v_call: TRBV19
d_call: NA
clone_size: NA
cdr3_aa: CASSTYYDDTQYF
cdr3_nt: TGTGCCAGTAGTACGTACTACGACGATACGCAGTATTTT

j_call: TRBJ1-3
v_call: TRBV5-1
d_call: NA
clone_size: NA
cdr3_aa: CASSLDPASSGNTIYF
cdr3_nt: TGCGCCAGCAGCTTGGATCCAGCGAGCTCTGGAAACACCATATATTTT

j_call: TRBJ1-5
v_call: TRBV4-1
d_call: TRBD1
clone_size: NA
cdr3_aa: CASSHAQGGNQPQHF
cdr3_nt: TGCGCCAGCAGCCATGCACAGGGGGGAAATCAGCCCCAGCATTTT

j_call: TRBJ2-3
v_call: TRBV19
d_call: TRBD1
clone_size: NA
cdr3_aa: CASSKRGQGSSTDTQYF
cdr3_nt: TGTGCCAGTAGTAAACGAGGACAGGGGTCTTCCACAGATACGCAGTATTTT

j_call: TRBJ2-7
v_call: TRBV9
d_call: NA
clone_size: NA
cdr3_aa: CASSVGEGVSYEQYF
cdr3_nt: TGTGCCAGCAGCGTCGGGGAGGGGGTTTCCTACGAGCAGTACTTC

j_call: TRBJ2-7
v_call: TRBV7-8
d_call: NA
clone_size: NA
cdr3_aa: CASTSRKGPYEQYF
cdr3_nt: TGTGCCAGCACCTCCAGGAAGGGCCCCTACGAGCAGTACTTC

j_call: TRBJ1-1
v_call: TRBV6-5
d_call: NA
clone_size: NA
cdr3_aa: CASSYTDEAFF
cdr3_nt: TGTGCCAGCAGTTATACGGATGAAGCTTTCTTT

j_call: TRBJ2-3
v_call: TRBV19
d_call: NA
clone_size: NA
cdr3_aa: CASSILAGFTDTQYF
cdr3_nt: TGTGCCAGTAGTATCCTAGCAGGCTTCACAGATACGCAGTATTTT

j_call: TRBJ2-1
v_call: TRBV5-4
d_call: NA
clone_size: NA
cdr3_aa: CASSLDQGSYNEQFF
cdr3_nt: TGTGCCAGCAGCTTGGATCAAGGCTCCTACAATGAGCAGTTCTTC

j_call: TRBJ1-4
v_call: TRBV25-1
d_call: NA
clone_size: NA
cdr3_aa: CASMGSHLKKLFF
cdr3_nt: TGTGCCAGCATGGGTTCGCATTTGAAAAAACTGTTTTTT

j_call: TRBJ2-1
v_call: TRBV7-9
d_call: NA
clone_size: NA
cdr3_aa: CASSLATRQHNEQFF
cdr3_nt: TGTGCCAGCAGCTTAGCCACACGACAGCACAATGAGCAGTTCTTC

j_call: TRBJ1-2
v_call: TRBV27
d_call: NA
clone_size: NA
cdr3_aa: CASSSIHSQGLGSSYTF
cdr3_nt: TGTGCCAGCAGTTCCATCCACTCACAGGGACTCGGTTCTAGCTACACCTTC

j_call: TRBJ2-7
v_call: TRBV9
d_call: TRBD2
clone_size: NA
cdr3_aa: CASSVAASGFGYEQYF
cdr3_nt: TGTGCCAGCAGCGTAGCGGCTAGCGGGTTTGGCTACGAGCAGTACTTC

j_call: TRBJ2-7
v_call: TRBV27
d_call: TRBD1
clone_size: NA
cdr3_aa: CASSFGTAFAYEQYF
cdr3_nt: TGTGCCAGCAGTTTTGGGACAGCCTTCGCCTACGAGCAGTACTTC

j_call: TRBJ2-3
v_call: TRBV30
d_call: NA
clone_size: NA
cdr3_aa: CAWSQGVDRTDTQYF
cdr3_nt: TGTGCCTGGAGTCAAGGGGTGGACCGCACAGATACGCAGTATTTT

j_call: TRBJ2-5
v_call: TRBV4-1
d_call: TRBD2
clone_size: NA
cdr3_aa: CASSQSSGTSGKETQYF
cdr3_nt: TGCGCCAGCAGCCAATCCTCCGGGACTAGCGGGAAAGAGACCCAGTACTTC

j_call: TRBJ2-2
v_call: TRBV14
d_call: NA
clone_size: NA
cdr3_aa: CASSQLSGLTGELFF
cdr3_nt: TGTGCCAGCAGCCAACTTAGCGGTCTCACCGGGGAGCTGTTTTTT

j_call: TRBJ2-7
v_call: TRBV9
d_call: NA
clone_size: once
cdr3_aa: CASSVEAGNEQYF
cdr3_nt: TGTGCCAGCAGCGTAGAGGCCGGTAACGAGCAGTACTTC

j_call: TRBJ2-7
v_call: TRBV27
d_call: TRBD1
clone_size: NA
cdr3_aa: CASSFSQGAYEQYF
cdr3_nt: TGTGCCAGCAGTTTTTCACAGGGGGCCTACGAGCAGTACTTC

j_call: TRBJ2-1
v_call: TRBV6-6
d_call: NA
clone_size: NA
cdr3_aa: CASSYSAVNEQFF
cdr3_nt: TGTGCCAGCAGTTACTCGGCAGTCAATGAGCAGTTCTTC

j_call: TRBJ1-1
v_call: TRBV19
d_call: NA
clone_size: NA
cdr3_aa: CASSMSDYTEAFF
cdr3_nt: TGTGCCAGTAGTATGTCTGACTACACTGAAGCTTTCTTT

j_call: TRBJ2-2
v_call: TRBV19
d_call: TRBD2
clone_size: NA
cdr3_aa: CASSIGRLAGNTGELFF
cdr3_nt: TGTGCCAGTAGTATAGGGCGACTAGCGGGAAACACCGGGGAGCTGTTTTTT

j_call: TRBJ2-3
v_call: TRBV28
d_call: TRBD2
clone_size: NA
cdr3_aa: CASSITQRLAGPDTQYF
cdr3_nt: TGTGCCAGCAGTATCACACAAAGACTAGCGGGCCCAGATACGCAGTATTTT

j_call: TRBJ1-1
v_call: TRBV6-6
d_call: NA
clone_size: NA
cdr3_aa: CASSFATLDEAFF
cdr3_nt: TGTGCCAGCAGTTTCGCTACTTTGGATGAAGCTTTCTTT

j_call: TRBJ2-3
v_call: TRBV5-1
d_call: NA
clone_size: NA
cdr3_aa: CASSLARITDTQYF
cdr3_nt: TGCGCCAGCAGCTTGGCCAGGATCACAGATACGCAGTATTTT

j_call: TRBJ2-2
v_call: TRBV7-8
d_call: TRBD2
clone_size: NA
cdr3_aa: CASSLGLAGDTGELFF
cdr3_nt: TGTGCCAGCAGCTTGGGACTAGCGGGCGACACCGGGGAGCTGTTTTTT

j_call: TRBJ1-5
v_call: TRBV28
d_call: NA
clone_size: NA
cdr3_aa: CATQDELDQPQHF
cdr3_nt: TGTGCCACCCAAGACGAGTTGGATCAGCCCCAGCATTTT

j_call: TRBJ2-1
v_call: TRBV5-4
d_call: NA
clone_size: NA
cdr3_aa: CASSLAGFISEYNEQFF
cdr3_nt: TGTGCCAGCAGTCTCGCGGGTTTCATCTCTGAATACAATGAGCAGTTCTTC

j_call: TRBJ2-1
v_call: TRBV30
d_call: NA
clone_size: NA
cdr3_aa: CAWSVVRTPYNEQFF
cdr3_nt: TGTGCCTGGAGTGTAGTGCGGACTCCCTACAATGAGCAGTTCTTC

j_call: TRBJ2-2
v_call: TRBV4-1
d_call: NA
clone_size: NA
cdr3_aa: CASSHRPPGGPGGELFF
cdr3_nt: TGCGCCAGCAGCCACCGCCCCCCAGGGGGGCCCGGCGGGGAGCTGTTTTTT

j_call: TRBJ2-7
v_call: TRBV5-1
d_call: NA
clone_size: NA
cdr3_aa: CASSLNREQYF
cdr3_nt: TGCGCCAGCAGCTTGAATAGAGAGCAGTACTTC

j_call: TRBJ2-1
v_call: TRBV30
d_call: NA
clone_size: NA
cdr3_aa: CARTGSSYNEQFF
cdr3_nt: TGTGCCCGGACGGGTAGCTCCTACAATGAGCAGTTCTTC

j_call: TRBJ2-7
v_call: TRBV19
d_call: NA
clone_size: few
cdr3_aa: CASEGAGYEQYF
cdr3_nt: TGTGCCAGTGAGGGTGCGGGGTACGAGCAGTACTTC

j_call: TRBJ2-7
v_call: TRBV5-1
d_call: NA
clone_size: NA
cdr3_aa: CASSPWWFQGNAYEQYF
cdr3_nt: TGCGCCAGCAGCCCTTGGTGGTTTCAGGGGAACGCCTACGAGCAGTACTTC

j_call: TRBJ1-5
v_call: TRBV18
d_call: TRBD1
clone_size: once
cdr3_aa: CASSPGGDSFNQPQHF
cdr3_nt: TGTGCCAGCTCTCCGGGGGGGGACAGCTTCAATCAGCCCCAGCATTTT

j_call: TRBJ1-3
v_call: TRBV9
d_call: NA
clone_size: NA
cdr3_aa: CASSVGGNTIYF
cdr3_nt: TGTGCCAGCAGCGTAGGTGGAAACACCATATATTTT

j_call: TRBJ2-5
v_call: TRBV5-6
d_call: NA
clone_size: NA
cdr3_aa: CASSYRDSEVETQYF
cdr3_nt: TGTGCCAGCAGCTACAGGGATTCGGAGGTAGAGACCCAGTACTTC

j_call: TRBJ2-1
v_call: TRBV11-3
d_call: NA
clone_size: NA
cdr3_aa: CASSLRHLYNEQFF
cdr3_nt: TGTGCCAGCAGCTTACGTCATCTCTACAATGAGCAGTTCTTC

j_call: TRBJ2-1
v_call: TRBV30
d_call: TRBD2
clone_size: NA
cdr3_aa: CAWSDPGLAPNEQFF
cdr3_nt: TGTGCCTGGAGTGATCCGGGACTAGCCCCCAATGAGCAGTTCTTC

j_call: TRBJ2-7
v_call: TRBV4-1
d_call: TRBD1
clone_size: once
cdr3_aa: CASSQANRGPYEQYF
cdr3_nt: TGCGCCAGCAGCCAAGCAAACAGGGGGCCCTACGAGCAGTACTTC

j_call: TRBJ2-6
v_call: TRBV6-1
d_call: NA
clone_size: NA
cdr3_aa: CASSEEGAGANVLTF
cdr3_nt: TGTGCCAGCAGTGAAGAGGGGGCTGGGGCCAACGTCCTGACTTTC

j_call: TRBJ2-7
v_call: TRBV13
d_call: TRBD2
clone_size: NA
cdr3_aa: CASSFELAGGHEQYF
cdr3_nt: TGTGCCAGCAGCTTCGAACTAGCGGGAGGCCACGAGCAGTACTTC

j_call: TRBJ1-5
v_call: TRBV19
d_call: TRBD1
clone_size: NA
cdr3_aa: CASSWFLTGQISNQPQHF
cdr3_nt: TGTGCCAGTAGTTGGTTTTTGACGGGACAGATTAGCAATCAGCCCCAGCATTTT

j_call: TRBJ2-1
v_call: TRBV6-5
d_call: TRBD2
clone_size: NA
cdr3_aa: CASSPSGSTYNEQFF
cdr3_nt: TGTGCCAGCAGTCCAAGCGGGAGTACCTACAATGAGCAGTTCTTC

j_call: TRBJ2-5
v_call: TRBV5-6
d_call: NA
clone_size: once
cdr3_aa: CASSLPPAGGRETQYF
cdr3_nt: TGTGCCAGCAGCCTTCCCCCCGCGGGTGGGCGAGAGACCCAGTACTTC